The following is a T cell receptor beta chain sequence with its context. The CDR3 is made up of 12 amino acids. Trimming pared 6 bases from V and 9 bases from J, leaving 12 bases between. Per germline, CDR1 ENHRY and CDR2 SYGVKD. Alongside a J-beta primer mix, a sample-barcoded 5' primer served in a second PCR lasting about 7 to 11 cycles. TCRdb re-derived calls from the 5' RACE reads in MiXCR, one entry per CDR3 protein. Of hundreds of thousands of distinct CDR3 sequences in the sample, over 45% were seen once. The data are from a study of blood T cells in healthy people across ages. The sample was blood. This sequence originates from a woman in her sixties or seventies in good health. The chain is built from TRBV10-3 and TRBJ2-1, with D perhaps TRBD2 (5 bases). The CDR3 loop is CAISTPSSEQFF. DNA for the CDR3: TGTGCCATCAGCACTCCTAGCAGTGAGCAGTTCTTC.